This T cell receptor beta chain emerged from a study of CD8 T cell repertoires and HIV-1 epitope variants. Study context: T cells were stimulated with Twenty-five Gag and Nef peptides separately. Tested: three Gag epitope families, Nef HW9 and YT9.

Only in-frame clones appear in the TCRdb table, and some are missing; sequencing was by immunoSEQ multiplex PCR. The repertoire holds thousands of clones, with about 62% as singletons. Worth noting for this clone: The antigen is not known.

The receptor was isolated from a male donor with HIV. The sequenced material came from cultured CD8+ T cells derived from PBMCs.

The DNA of the CDR3 is TGTGCCAGTAGTATATCAGATACGCAGTATTTT. Protein sequence: CASSISDTQYF. This chain connects TRBV19 to TRBJ2-3; D is unclear. Between the trimmed V and J ends, which lost 2 bases and 4 bases, there was a span of 1 base. From germline, CDR1 is LNHDA and CDR2 SQIVND (reference sequence). The CDR3 is made up of 11 amino acids.